This T cell receptor (beta chain) was recorded in a study of blood T cell repertoires in COVID-19. Study summary: Collection of acute and convalescent COVID-19 samples took place in the United States, Italy and Spain. T cells, B-cell-depleted T cells, or PBMCs provided the cDNA or gDNA that served as material.

CDR1 and CDR2 from the germline V gene are MNHNY and SVGAGI (reference sequence). The CDR3 runs 18 residues. V gave up 6 bases and J gave up 0 bases; unmatched junction bases: 14. Profiling relied on immunoSEQ multiplex PCR, and the TCRdb table lists in-frame clones only, not all of them. The sample has around 300,000 clones, approximately 87% seen once; the top ten hold 3.5% to 4.5%. The V call is TRBV6-6, the J call TRBJ2-7, with 10 bases aligning to TRBD2. This sequence was found in a woman aged 50 to 60 with active or convalescent COVID-19. Sequencing used peripheral blood. This CDR3 is CASSRYPPSGGLSYEQYF. CDR3 bases: TGTGCCAGCAGCCGATACCCCCCTAGCGGGGGCCTCTCCTACGAGCAGTACTTC.